Each of the 27 T cell receptor beta chains below was sequenced from the same sample in a study of T cell repertoires in cytomegalovirus infection. Via MiXCR, TCRdb re-called the reads, giving one row per CDR3 protein. The data contain 100,000 to 150,000 distinct CDR3 sequences, roughly a quarter of them seen just once; the ten biggest clones take up about 37%. The antigens for these receptors are not known. The source material was PBMCs, sequenced either directly or after in vitro stimulation (not recorded which). The source of these receptors is a human donor in good health (CMV status not recorded). Some clones in this sample may be carry-over from other donors' samples.

The chain uses TRBV6-1 and TRBJ2-7; 7 nucleotides line up with TRBD1. CDR3 length: 14 residues. Germline-derived CDR1 and CDR2 are MNHNS and SASEGT. V shed 5 bases, J shed 2 bases, and the junction held 6 bases outside the gene matches. In DNA, the CDR3 is TGTGCCAGCAGTTCCGGGACAGTGACCTACGAGCAGTACTTC. This translates into CASSSGTVTYEQYF.

The chain uses TRBV6-1 and TRBJ1-5; no clear D. The CDR3 contains 13 residues. Trimming left V 4 bases short and J 4 bases short, with 8 bases between. Germline CDR1 and CDR2: MNHNS and SASEGT. The DNA of the CDR3 is TGTGCCAGCAGTGGGGAATTTAATCAGCCCCAGCATTTT. Translation: CASSGEFNQPQHF.

This chain connects TRBV28 to TRBJ2-7, with D uncertain. Germline CDR1 MDHEN, CDR2 SYDVKM. Trimming left V 2 bases short and J 2 bases short, with 4 bases between. The CDR3 totals 12 residues. CDR3 protein: CASSLNPYEQYV. The CDR3 coding sequence is TGTGCCAGCAGTTTAAACCCCTACGAGCAGTACGTC.

This clonotype has a handful of counts. The rearrangement uses TRBV7-2 and TRBJ2-7; D gene ambiguous. Germline CDR1 is SGHTA and CDR2 is FQGNSA. The CDR3 totals 15 residues. Trimming took 5 bases from V and 3 from J, leaving 17 bases between them. The CDR3 is CASSQNLVPGYEQYF. The DNA of the CDR3 is TGTGCCAGCAGCCAAAATCTCGTACCGGGCTACGAGCAGTACTTC.

The rearrangement joins TRBV12-3 or TRBV12-4 to TRBJ2-3; 7 positions match TRBD2. The CDR3 has 18 amino acids. V lost 1 base to trimming and J lost 2 bases; unmatched junction nucleotides: 12. CDR3 amino acids: CASSLGEGAAGYTDTQYF. The CDR3 nucleotides are TGTGCCAGCAGTTTAGGGGAGGGAGCAGCGGGTTACACAGATACGCAGTATTTT.

The chain has TRBV28 and TRBJ2-5; D call uncertain. The CDR3 spans 16 residues. V was clipped by 7 bases and J by 2 bases, with 20 bases between them. Germline CDR1 and CDR2: MDHEN and SYDVKM. CDR3: CASIRTRYLRQETQYF. The DNA of the CDR3 is TGTGCCAGCATCAGAACCCGGTACCTCCGTCAAGAGACCCAGTACTTC.

This clonotype was found many times. V gene TRBV7-8 combines with J gene TRBJ2-1, with a possible D match to TRBD2 (6 bases). This CDR3 has 14 residues. The germline gives CDR1 SGHVS, CDR2 FQNEAQ. V was shortened by 1 base and J by 8 bases, with 12 bases between the two germline ends. The CDR3 coding sequence is TGTGCCAGCAGCTTAGAGGGACTGTCGTATGAGCAGTTCTTC. Its protein product is CASSLEGLSYEQFF.

This clonotype was counted between two and nine times. The gene calls are TRBV20-1 and TRBJ2-3; D uncertain. Looked up from germline, CDR1 is DFQATT and CDR2 is SNEGSKA (reference sequence). CDR3 length: 14 amino acids. Deletions cut 3 bases from V and 1 base from J, with 11 bases between. The CDR3 nucleotides are TGCAGTGCTAGCCCGACCGTCGGCACAGATACGCAGTATTTT. Amino acids: CSASPTVGTDTQYF.

This clonotype has only a few counts. The chain is built from TRBV27 and TRBJ2-7; the match to TRBD1 covers 9 bases. The J segment lost 7 bases and the V segment lost 7 bases, leaving 11 bases of the junction unmatched. Germline lookup yields CDR1 MNHEY and CDR2 SMNVEV (reference sequence). The CDR3 totals 14 residues. CDR3 amino acids: CASTPGDRAWEQYF. The CDR3 DNA is TGTGCCAGCACCCCTGGGGACAGGGCCTGGGAGCAGTACTTC.

As DNA, the CDR3 is TGTGCCAGCAGAACAAACGGCCCCCTCCACTTT. Translated, it gives CASRTNGPLHF. The genes are TRBV6-2 or TRBV6-3 and TRBJ1-6, with no clear D. V was trimmed by 6 bases and J by 13 bases, leaving 10 bases between them. The CDR3 is made up of 11 amino acids. Germline V gene data show CDR1 as MNHEY and CDR2 as SVGEGT.

V gene TRBV3-1 combines with J gene TRBJ2-7, with a tentative D call TRBD2 (5 bases). This CDR3 has 14 residues. V dropped 1 base and J dropped 6 bases, with 13 bases sitting between them. In germline, CDR1 is LGHDT, CDR2 YNNKEL (reference sequence). The CDR3 region is CASSQGIPRGEQYF. The CDR3 DNA follows: TGTGCCAGCAGCCAAGGAATCCCCCGGGGCGAGCAGTACTTC.

The rearrangement uses TRBV5-5 and TRBJ1-1; 9 bases line up with TRBD1. CDR1 SGHKS and CDR2 YYEKEE come from the germline V gene (reference sequence). The CDR3 contains 13 residues. The ends lost 4 bases at V and 8 bases at J; junction bases unmatched: 6. The CDR3 is CASSRHGQGEAFF. The CDR3 region has the DNA TGTGCCAGCAGCCGACACGGACAGGGGGAAGCTTTCTTT.

DNA for the CDR3: TGCGCCAGCAGCCAAGGAACGCAGGGTCTGGGGGAGCAGTACTTC. Residues: CASSQGTQGLGEQYF. V usage is TRBV4-3 and J usage is TRBJ2-7; the D gene is possibly TRBD1 (5 bases). V lost 1 base to trimming and J lost 7 bases, with 17 bases between them. Germline V gene sequence: CDR1 LGHNA, CDR2 YSLEER. The CDR3 contains 15 residues.

This rearrangement joins TRBV27 to TRBJ1-1; D is perhaps TRBD1 (5 bases). The CDR3 contains 14 residues. With 5 bases removed from V and 3 bases from J, the gap between germline ends came to 13 bases. Looked up from germline, CDR1 is MNHEY and CDR2 is SMNVEV (reference sequence). This chain's CDR3 is CASSDYGADTEAFF. The DNA of the CDR3 is TGTGCCAGCAGTGACTACGGGGCGGACACTGAAGCTTTCTTT.

This clonotype has just a few counts. The rearrangement joins TRBV24-1 to TRBJ2-1; 13 bases align to TRBD2. The length of the CDR3 is 14 residues. Germline loops: CDR1 KGHDR, CDR2 SFDVKD. After removal of 5 bases from V and 6 bases from J, the junction contained 0 bases not matched to a gene. The CDR3 loop is CATSGTSGSNEQFF. CDR3 sequence (DNA): TGTGCCACCAGTGGGACTAGCGGGAGCAATGAGCAGTTCTTC.

V and J are TRBV29-1 and TRBJ1-3; 8 bases map to TRBD1. CDR3 length: 13 residues. The germline V gene encodes CDR1 SQVTM and CDR2 ANQGSEA. The J segment lost 5 bases and the V segment lost 6 bases, leaving 6 bases of the junction unmatched. In DNA, the CDR3 is TGCAGCGTCGCGGGACAGGCCAGAAACACCATATATTTT. Its protein is CSVAGQARNTIYF.

The V gene is TRBV29-1, the J gene TRBJ2-2; 9 bases map to TRBD1. Germline V gene sequence: CDR1 SQVTM, CDR2 ANQGSEA. V lost 6 bases to trimming and J lost 1 base; unmatched junction nucleotides: 3. The CDR3 sequence is 14 residues long. CDR3 sequence reads: CSVATGGNTGELFF. In DNA form, the CDR3 reads TGCAGCGTGGCGACAGGGGGGAACACCGGGGAGCTGTTTTTT.

The rearrangement joins TRBV20-1 to TRBJ2-5; 11 bases align to TRBD2. Germline lookup yields CDR1 DFQATT and CDR2 SNEGSKA (reference sequence). This CDR3 region has 13 residues. The CDR3 sequence: CSPELAGVETQYF. The CDR3 DNA reads as TGCAGCCCAGAACTAGCGGGAGTGGAGACCCAGTACTTC.

The CDR3 DNA sequence: TGCAGCGTTGAAGAATGGGGAAACACTGAAGCTTTCTTT. This codes for CSVEEWGNTEAFF. The rearrangement uses TRBV29-1 and TRBJ1-1; D not certain. Germline V CDR1 and CDR2: SQVTM, ANQGSEA. V was pared by 0 bases and J by 2 bases, with 7 bases between. CDR3 size: 13 residues.

This clonotype was counted at least ten times. The genes are TRBV7-8 and TRBJ1-1, with D hard to call. This CDR3 contains 11 residues. Germline V gives CDR1 SGHVS, CDR2 FQNEAQ. Trimming shortened V by 3 bases and J by 7 bases, and 6 bases separated the two germline ends. The DNA for the CDR3 is TGTGCCAGCAGCTTTGGTAATGAAGCTTTCTTT. It translates to CASSFGNEAFF.

This clonotype has just a few counts. CDR3 in amino acids: CASRPPGRIADTQYF. The CDR3 bases are TGTGCCAGCAGACCTCCCGGGAGAATCGCAGATACGCAGTATTTT. The chain is built from TRBV7-2 and TRBJ2-3; D perhaps matches TRBD2 (6 bases). The V gene's germline CDR1 is SGHTA and CDR2 FQGNSA. The germline V and J ends were trimmed by 6 bases and 4 bases, with 17 bases remaining between them. The CDR3 totals 15 residues. Using reference TRBV7-2 and TRBJ2-3 for the parts outside the CDR3, the full variable domain is GAGVSQSPSNKVTEKGKDVELRCDPISGHTALYWYRQSLGQGLEFLIYFQGNSAPDKSGLPSDRFSAERTGGSVSTLTIQRTQQEDSAVYLCASRPPGRIADTQYFGPGTRLTVL.

This clonotype appeared a few times. CDR3 loop: CASSTGSELSYTF. The CDR3, as DNA: TGTGCCAGCAGTACCGGGAGCGAACTGAGCTACACCTTC. The chain is built from TRBV12-3 or TRBV12-4 and TRBJ1-2; D gene uncertain. The CDR3 extends over 13 amino acids. Trimming took off 5 bases at V and 9 bases at J, with 16 bases between the two ends.

This clonotype was counted at least ten times. The chain recombines TRBV7-2 with TRBJ2-2, with D perhaps TRBD2 (6 bases). Germline CDR1 is SGHTA and CDR2 is FQGNSA. The V gene lost 5 bases and the J gene lost 4 bases, with 14 bases spanning the gap. The CDR3 has 15 amino acids. CDR3 in amino acids: CASSAPDYLTGELFF. The DNA for the CDR3 is TGTGCCAGCAGCGCCCCGGACTACCTCACCGGGGAGCTGTTTTTT.

This clonotype was found a few times. The chain carries TRBV4-1 and TRBJ1-1; unclear D gene. Trimming pared 0 bases from V and 1 base from J, leaving 12 bases between. This CDR3 spans 16 amino acids. Germline CDR1 reads MGHRA; CDR2 reads YSYEKL. For the CDR3, the DNA is TGCGCCAGCAGCCAAGAATTAGGGCTGAGGAACACTGAAGCTTTCTTT. Residues: CASSQELGLRNTEAFF.

There are a few counts of this clonotype. This chain links TRBV7-9 with TRBJ2-7; no clear D. Germline V gives CDR1 SEHNR, CDR2 FQNEAQ (reference sequence). V shed 5 bases and J shed 2 bases, with 13 bases lying between them. The CDR3 totals 14 residues. The CDR3 sequence: CASSHEGSPYEQYF. The CDR3 DNA is TGTGCCAGCAGCCATGAAGGGTCCCCCTACGAGCAGTACTTC. The full variable domain, in which reference TRBV7-9 and TRBJ2-7 provide the parts outside the CDR3, is DTGVSQNPRHKITKRGQNVTFRCDPISEHNRLYWYRQTLGQGPEFLTYFQNEAQLEKSRLLSDRFSAERPKGSFSTLEIQRTEQGDSAMYLCASSHEGSPYEQYFGPGTRLTVT.

Ten or more counts support this clonotype. V is TRBV11-3 and J is TRBJ1-2; TRBD1 might be the D (5 bases). CDR3 length equals 16 residues. V was clipped by 5 bases and J by 3 bases, with 19 bases between them. Germline V gene lookup returns CDR1 SGHNT and CDR2 YENEEA. This chain's CDR3 is CASSGKWPGRHYGYTF. The DNA of the CDR3 is TGTGCCAGCAGCGGGAAATGGCCGGGACGACACTATGGCTACACCTTC.

This clonotype appeared a few times. The gene calls are TRBV12-3 or TRBV12-4 and TRBJ1-3; unclear D gene. The V and J ends lost 3 bases and 0 bases respectively, with 3 bases between them. The CDR3 sequence is 13 residues long. CDR3 residues: CASSLNSGNTIYF. The CDR3 nucleotides are TGTGCCAGCAGTTTGAACTCTGGAAACACCATATATTTT.